Listed here are 20 T cell receptor beta chains from one sample, sequenced in a study of identical twins. TCRdb reprocessed the 5' RACE reads with MiXCR, giving one entry per CDR3 protein. The sample holds 1,800,000 or so distinct CDR3 sequences, roughly 35% seen once. The specimen sequenced was cord blood. The receptor source for this set is a newborn girl in good health.

The V and J genes are TRBV6-6 and TRBJ2-5, with D uncertain. This CDR3 region has 14 residues. CDR1 and CDR2 from the germline V gene are MNHNY and SVGAGI (reference sequence). Trimming removed 8 bases at V and 1 base at J, with 14 bases between. CDR3 sequence reads: CASGHVEFQETQYF. CDR3 coding DNA: TGTGCCAGCGGTCATGTGGAGTTCCAAGAGACCCAGTACTTC.

This rearrangement joins TRBV11-2 to TRBJ2-7, with 8 bases fitting TRBD1. TRBJ2-5 explains the end of the DNA better; the J call may be wrong. The CDR3 contains 14 residues. Germline values: CDR1 SGHAT, CDR2 FQNNGV. The CDR3: CASSRTQGGETQYF. In DNA form, the CDR3 reads TGTGCCAGCAGCCGGACACAGGGGGGAGAGACCCAGTACTTC.

This clonotype was counted between two and nine times. The chain couples TRBV20-1 to TRBJ2-7; D is uncertain. Germline assignment: CDR1 DFQATT and CDR2 SNEGSKA (reference sequence). This CDR3 contains 11 residues. The V and J ends lost 6 bases and 6 bases respectively, with 12 bases between them. For the CDR3, the DNA is TGCAGTGCCCCCTACCTGAGCGAGCAGTACTTC. The encoded protein is CSAPYLSEQYF.

The sample holds one count of this clonotype. The junction differs from germline at one of its ends, possibly a read error. This sequence joins TRBV7-2 and TRBJ2-1, with D perhaps TRBD2 (6 bases). The CDR3 runs to 15 residues. The V gene's germline CDR1 is SGHTA and CDR2 FQGNSA. CDR3 bases: TGTGCCAGCAGCTTACGGGAGAGCGCCTACAGTGAGCAGTTCTTC. As protein: CASSLRESAYSEQFF.

The genes are TRBV20-1 and TRBJ2-7; 9 positions agree with TRBD1. The CDR3 runs 14 residues. The J segment lost 3 bases and the V segment lost 5 bases, leaving 8 bases of the junction unmatched. Germline V gene sequence: CDR1 DFQATT, CDR2 SNEGSKA (reference sequence). As DNA, the CDR3 is TGCAGTGCTCGGTCCGGGACAGGGATCTACGAGCAGTACTTC. It encodes CSARSGTGIYEQYF.

The sample holds a few counts of this clonotype. V and J are TRBV9 and TRBJ2-4, with a weak D call TRBD2 (5 bases). The CDR3 has 16 residues. Germline V gene sequence: CDR1 SGDLS, CDR2 YYNGEE. V lost 0 bases to trimming and J lost 13 bases, with 23 bases between them. As DNA, the CDR3 is TGTGCCAGCAGCGTAGGAGTACTAGGCTACCAAGGCCTCCAGTACTTC. As protein: CASSVGVLGYQGLQYF.

This clonotype turned up a few times. The gene calls are TRBV7-9 and TRBJ2-7; 7 bases are shared with TRBD2. With V trimmed by 5 bases and J by 4 bases, 8 bases remained unmatched. Germline V gives CDR1 SEHNR, CDR2 FQNEAQ (reference sequence). The CDR3 totals 14 residues. The CDR3: CASSRMTSPYEQYF. CDR3 bases: TGTGCCAGCAGCCGTATGACTAGCCCTTACGAGCAGTACTTC.

This clonotype has a handful of counts. The junction departs from the called germline gene at one end, perhaps through a read error. The chain employs TRBV5-1 and TRBJ2-1; D ambiguous. This CDR3 comprises 13 residues. Germline-derived CDR1 and CDR2 are SGHRS and YFSETQ. DNA of the CDR3: TGCGTCAGCAGCTCCCTACCTTACAATGAGCAGTTCTTC. Its protein product is CVSSSLPYNEQFF.

This clonotype was seen a few times. J is TRBJ2-7 and V is TRBV10-3; TRBD1 matches at 7 bases. V was pared by 5 bases and J by 6 bases, with 19 bases of the junction left unmatched. CDR1 and CDR2 (germline): ENHRY, SYGVKD. The CDR3 has 17 amino acids. The CDR3 loop reads CAISRGWGTAVFGEQYF. The CDR3 nucleotides read TGTGCCATCAGTCGAGGGTGGGGGACAGCGGTTTTCGGCGAGCAGTACTTC.

The V and J genes are TRBV2 and TRBJ2-7; D not resolved. CDR3 length: 14 amino acids. The germline gives CDR1 SNHLY, CDR2 FYNNEI. V lost 3 bases, J lost 2 bases, and 11 bases lay in between. CDR3 in DNA: TGTGCCAGCAGTGACTGGCTAAACCCCTACGAGCAGTACTTC. Its protein is CASSDWLNPYEQYF. Variable domain in full (rest from reference TRBV2 and TRBJ2-7): EPEVTQTPSHQVTQMGQEVILRCVPISNHLYFYWYRQILGQKVEFLVSFYNNEISEKSEIFDDQFSVERPDGSNFTLKIRSTKLEDSAMYFCASSDWLNPYEQYFGPGTRLTVT.

There are a few counts of this clonotype. The chain couples TRBV20-1 to TRBJ2-1; D could derive from TRBD1 or TRBD2 (7 bases each). This CDR3 has 18 amino acids. CDR1 is DFQATT, CDR2 SNEGSKA, per germline (reference sequence). The germline V and J ends were trimmed by 0 bases and 4 bases, with 22 bases remaining between them. CDR3 coding DNA: TGCAGTGCTAGAGATCCTCTCGCCAGGGGGGGATTTTACAATGAGCAGTTCTTC. The encoded protein is CSARDPLARGGFYNEQFF.

The rearrangement links TRBV12-5 to TRBJ1-1, with D possibly matching TRBD1 (6 bases). The V end was cut by 0 bases, the J end by 5 bases, with 13 bases between. Germline loops: CDR1 LGHNT, CDR2 FRNRAP. The CDR3 runs 15 residues. In DNA form, the CDR3 reads TGTGCTAGTGGTTTGGTAGTAGGGGGACCTACTGAAGCTTTCTTT. Encoded protein: CASGLVVGGPTEAFF. Full variable domain (missing parts from reference TRBV12-5 and TRBJ1-1): DARVTQTPRHKVTEMGQEVTMRCQPILGHNTVFWYRQTMMQGLELLAYFRNRAPLDDSGMPKDRFSAEMPDATLATLKIQPSEPRDSAVYFCASGLVVGGPTEAFFGQGTRLTVV.

The chain uses TRBV4-1 and TRBJ1-4, with 8 bases lining up with TRBD1. The CDR3 runs 15 residues. Unmatched junction bases numbered 0, after V lost 3 bases and J lost 0 bases. Germline values: CDR1 MGHRA, CDR2 YSYEKL. The CDR3 DNA sequence: TGCGCCAGCAGCCACAGGGGGCCAACTAATGAAAAACTGTTTTTT. Protein: CASSHRGPTNEKLFF.

With regard to this clonotype: Compared with germline, one end of the junction differs, possibly owing to a read error. V gene TRBV5-1 combines with J gene TRBJ1-1; no definite D call. This CDR3 has 18 amino acids. CDR1 is SGHRS, CDR2 YFSETQ, per germline. CDR3 in amino acids: CASSFGRWKYKSGTEAFF. CDR3 sequence (DNA): TGTGCCAGCAGCTTCGGAAGGTGGAAGTACAAATCGGGCACTGAAGCTTTCTTT.

This rearrangement joins TRBV4-1 to TRBJ2-4; 7 nucleotides line up with TRBD2. CDR3 length equals 13 residues. Germline trimming cut 4 bases from V and 7 bases from J; bases unmatched to any gene: 4. The germline CDR1 and CDR2 sequences are MGHRA and YSYEKL. The CDR3, as DNA: TGCGCCAGCAGCCGATTTAGCGGGAACATTCAGTACTTC. Residues: CASSRFSGNIQYF.

This clonotype was detected a few times. The chain combines TRBV4-2 with TRBJ2-4, with 8 nucleotides matching TRBD2. The CDR3 runs to 18 residues. The ends lost 0 bases at V and 6 bases at J; junction bases unmatched: 13. Germline CDR1 and CDR2: LGHNA and YNFKEQ. The CDR3 loop is CASSQDWSGGLSGNIQYF. For the CDR3, the DNA is TGTGCCAGCAGCCAAGATTGGTCGGGGGGGCTCTCGGGAAACATTCAGTACTTC.

Of note for this clonotype: With a much larger clone just one base away, this may be a read error. The chain couples TRBV29-1 to TRBJ2-7, with a tentative D call TRBD1 (5 bases). The germline V gene has CDR1 SQVTM and CDR2 ANQGSEA. Trimming took 4 bases from V and 1 from J, leaving 11 bases between them. The CDR3 runs 13 residues. The CDR3 DNA reads TGCAGCGTTGTTGGGGCGAATTCCTACGAGCAGTACTTC. It specifies CSVVGANSYEQYF.

Concerning this clonotype: A far larger clone differs by one base, so this is likely a read error. The CDR3: CASSCGQNTEAFF. As DNA, the CDR3 is TGTGCCAGCAGCTGTGGACAGAACACTGAAGCTTTCTTT. The chain combines TRBV7-9 with TRBJ1-1; D may be TRBD1 (5 bases). Germline V gives CDR1 SEHNR, CDR2 FQNEAQ (reference sequence). This CDR3 has 13 residues. V dropped 4 bases and J dropped 1 base, with 7 bases sitting between them. The variable domain in full, completed from reference TRBV7-9 and TRBJ1-1, reads DTGVSQNPRHKITKRGQNVTFRCDPISEHNRLYWYRQTLGQGPEFLTYFQNEAQLEKSRLLSDRFSAERPKGSFSTLEIQRTEQGDSAMYLCASSCGQNTEAFFGQGTRLTVV.

DNA of the CDR3: TGTGCCAGCAGTTACTGGCAGGGGAGGGAGAACACTGAAGCTTTCTTT. Translating gives CASSYWQGRENTEAFF. The chain uses TRBV6-2 or TRBV6-3 and TRBJ1-1, with D perhaps TRBD1 (6 bases). CDR3 size: 16 residues. V lost 1 base to trimming and J lost 1 base, with 13 bases between them. CDR1 MNHEY and CDR2 SVGEGT come from the germline V gene.

This clonotype was recorded many times. The V gene is TRBV29-1, the J gene TRBJ2-1; tentatively, D is TRBD1 (5 bases). V gave up 4 bases and J gave up 4 bases, with 8 bases separating them. Germline-derived CDR1 and CDR2 are SQVTM and ANQGSEA. The CDR3 is made up of 12 amino acids. As DNA, the CDR3 is TGCAGCGTTGCGAGACAGTACAATGAGCAGTTCTTC. Protein sequence: CSVARQYNEQFF.